Listed here are 29 T cell receptor beta chains from one sample, sequenced in a study of identical twins. TCRdb independently ran MiXCR on the 5' RACE reads; one entry per CDR3 protein. The sample includes about 210,000 distinct CDR3 sequences, around 10% of them seen just once. The sample comprised memory (CD45RO+) T cells sorted from blood. All receptors derive from a woman aged 18-29 years in good health.

This rearrangement joins TRBV7-2 to TRBJ2-2; weak D call: TRBD1 (6 bases). Germline values: CDR1 SGHTA, CDR2 FQGNSA. The CDR3 is 13 amino acids. The V end lost 3 bases, the J end lost 8 bases, and 10 bases lay between the germline ends. The CDR3 sequence: CASSFRGGGELFF. The CDR3 coding sequence is TGTGCCAGCAGCTTTAGAGGGGGAGGGGAGCTGTTTTTT.

The sample holds a few counts of this clonotype. The chain employs TRBV20-1 and TRBJ2-7; D is perhaps TRBD1 (6 bases). Trimming pared 3 bases from V and 1 base from J, leaving 13 bases between. Germline assignment: CDR1 DFQATT and CDR2 SNEGSKA (reference sequence). The CDR3 spans 14 residues. CDR3 protein: CSASRGDLSYEQYF. CDR3 in DNA: TGCAGTGCTAGCAGGGGCGACCTTTCCTACGAGCAGTACTTC.

The chain combines TRBV25-1 with TRBJ1-1; D uncertain. Germline V gene sequence: CDR1 MGHDK, CDR2 SYGVNS. The CDR3 sequence is 13 residues long. Trimming shortened V by 2 bases and J by 1 base, and 5 bases separated the two germline ends. The CDR3 nucleotides read TGTGCCAGCAGTGAAAGCCCGAACACTGAAGCTTTCTTT. It yields the protein CASSESPNTEAFF.

A few counts support this clonotype. This chain links TRBV27 with TRBJ2-2, with 9 bases matching TRBD2. With V trimmed by 6 bases and J by 4 bases, 12 bases remained unmatched. Germline V gives CDR1 MNHEY, CDR2 SMNVEV (reference sequence). This CDR3 is built from 17 residues. The CDR3 DNA is TGTGCCAGCAGCCCTCCGGGGGGCGGGGGGGTCACCGGGGAGCTGTTTTTT. It specifies CASSPPGGGGVTGELFF.

This clonotype was observed a few times. The gene calls are TRBV3-1 and TRBJ1-2; D remains ambiguous. Germline lookup yields CDR1 LGHDT and CDR2 YNNKEL (reference sequence). V was cut by 1 base and J by 4 bases, with 13 bases left in between. This CDR3 is built from 15 residues. The CDR3 region is CASSQVKASAYGYTF. The CDR3 coding sequence is TGTGCCAGCAGCCAAGTTAAGGCGTCGGCCTATGGCTACACCTTC.

The sample holds a few counts of this clonotype. This chain uses TRBV6-1 with TRBJ2-6; 7 bases match TRBD1. J gave up 2 bases and V 6 bases, and 7 bases lay outside the gene matches. CDR3 length: 16 amino acids. CDR1 and CDR2 (germline): MNHNS, SASEGT. CDR3 region: CASREQGNTGANVLTF. The DNA for the CDR3 is TGTGCCAGCAGGGAACAGGGGAATACTGGGGCCAACGTCCTGACTTTC.

This clonotype was seen a handful of times. CDR3 in amino acids: CASSAGTGGSSNYGYTF. The CDR3 nucleotides are TGTGCCAGCAGCGCCGGGACAGGGGGTTCCTCCAACTATGGCTACACCTTC. The chain couples TRBV9 to TRBJ1-2; TRBD1 matches 11 bases. V dropped 3 bases and J dropped 2; count of bases not matched to a gene: 9. Per germline, CDR1 SGDLS and CDR2 YYNGEE. CDR3 length: 17 residues.

This clonotype was observed many times. This rearrangement joins TRBV29-1 to TRBJ1-2; 10 bases align to TRBD1. Per germline, CDR1 SQVTM and CDR2 ANQGSEA. The CDR3 is 17 amino acids. V dropped 6 bases and J dropped 7; count of bases not matched to a gene: 20. The CDR3 nucleotides are TGCAGCGTCTCAGGCGGGGTCGGGACAGGGGCATCCTCTGGCTACACCTTC. Protein sequence: CSVSGGVGTGASSGYTF. The full variable domain, completed using reference TRBV29-1 and TRBJ1-2, is SAVISQKPSRDICQRGTSLTIQCQVDSQVTMMFWYRQQPGQSLTLIATANQGSEATYESGFVIDKFPISRPNLTFSTLTVSNMSPEDSSIYLCSVSGGVGTGASSGYTFGSGTRLTVV.

The chain recombines TRBV20-1 with TRBJ1-2; D is possibly TRBD1 (6 bases). The germline V and J ends were trimmed by 2 bases and 0 bases, with 7 bases remaining between them. Germline V lookup: CDR1 DFQATT, CDR2 SNEGSKA (reference sequence). CDR3 length: 13 residues. CDR3 sequence: CSARQGPNYGYTF. DNA for the CDR3: TGCAGTGCTAGACAGGGGCCTAACTATGGCTACACCTTC.

This clonotype came up a few times. The gene calls are TRBV9 and TRBJ2-7; 8 nucleotides line up with TRBD1. Per germline, CDR1 SGDLS and CDR2 YYNGEE. Losses at the gene ends were 2 bases for V and 3 bases for J; bases not matched to a gene: 7. CDR3 size: 15 residues. Written as DNA, the CDR3 is TGTGCCAGCAGCGTTTCAGGGGGCCAGAGCTACGAGCAGTACTTC. It yields the protein CASSVSGGQSYEQYF.

The J gene is TRBJ2-1, the V gene TRBV7-9; 11 bases match TRBD2. The CDR3 runs to 16 residues. J was trimmed by 0 bases and V by 5 bases; bases with no gene match: 3. Germline V gene sequence: CDR1 SEHNR, CDR2 FQNEAQ (reference sequence). The CDR3 bases are TGTGCCAGCAGCCTGGGACTAGCGGACTCCTACAATGAGCAGTTCTTC. This gives the protein CASSLGLADSYNEQFF.

This clonotype was detected many times. The chain uses TRBV5-1 and TRBJ2-5; a possible D gene is TRBD2 (6 bases). The CDR3 contains 15 residues. V was pared by 3 bases and J by 2 bases, with 14 bases between. The V gene's germline CDR1 is SGHRS and CDR2 YFSETQ. Here the CDR3 reads CASSWGTAIQETQYF. CDR3 coding DNA: TGCGCCAGCAGCTGGGGGACTGCAATTCAAGAGACCCAGTACTTC.

In this sample, this clonotype turned up many times. J is TRBJ1-6 and V is TRBV3-1; 10 positions agree with TRBD1. Germline V gene lookup returns CDR1 LGHDT and CDR2 YNNKEL (reference sequence). The CDR3 has 15 residues. V shed 5 bases, J shed 6 bases, and the junction held 4 bases outside the gene matches. CDR3 sequence (DNA): TGTGCCAGCAGCTGGGGACAGGGGCGTAATTCACCCCTCCACTTT. It codes for CASSWGQGRNSPLHF. The full variable domain, its missing parts supplied by reference TRBV3-1 and TRBJ1-6, is DTAVSQTPKYLVTQMGNDKSIKCEQNLGHDTMYWYKQDSKKFLKIMFSYNNKELIINETVPNRFSPKSPDKAHLNLHINSLELGDSAVYFCASSWGQGRNSPLHFGNGTRLTVT.

The rearrangement links TRBV9 to TRBJ2-2, with D hard to call. The V gene lost 4 bases and the J gene lost 6 bases, with 10 bases spanning the gap. Germline lookup yields CDR1 SGDLS and CDR2 YYNGEE. This CDR3 has 13 amino acids. CDR3 bases: TGTGCCAGCAGCAAATCCGGCCCCGGGGAGCTGTTTTTT. Its translation is CASSKSGPGELFF. Full variable domain (remainder filled in from reference TRBV9 and TRBJ2-2): DSGVTQTPKHLITATGQRVTLRCSPRSGDLSVYWYQQSLDQGLQFLIQYYNGEERAKGNILERFSAQQFPDLHSELNLSSLELGDSALYFCASSKSGPGELFFGEGSRLTVL.

The rearrangement joins TRBV2 to TRBJ2-3; 7 positions match TRBD2. There are 12 residues in the CDR3. V lost 6 bases to trimming and J lost 7 bases; unmatched junction nucleotides: 4. Germline CDR1 and CDR2: SNHLY and FYNNEI. The CDR3 bases are TGTGCCAGCAGCGGACTAGTGAATACGCAGTATTTT. This sequence encodes CASSGLVNTQYF.

J is TRBJ2-7 and V is TRBV7-2; D is ambiguous. From germline, CDR1 is SGHTA and CDR2 FQGNSA. The V end lost 1 base, the J end lost 3 bases, and 7 bases lay between the germline ends. The CDR3 runs to 13 residues. As DNA, the CDR3 is TGTGCCAGCAGCTTAGGTCCCCTCTACGAGCAGTACTTC. It specifies CASSLGPLYEQYF.

This rearrangement joins TRBV18 to TRBJ2-1, with TRBD1 as a possible D gene (5 bases). The CDR3 runs to 15 residues. V gave up 2 bases and J gave up 5 bases, with 13 bases separating them. Germline V gene lookup returns CDR1 KGHSH and CDR2 LQKENI. CDR3 coding DNA: TGTGCCAGCTCACCAGAATGGGGCCGAAACAATGAGCAGTTCTTC. Encoded protein: CASSPEWGRNNEQFF.

This clonotype was counted many times. The chain is built from TRBV20-1 and TRBJ2-3; TRBD2 matches at 8 bases. This CDR3 comprises 15 residues. Germline values: CDR1 DFQATT, CDR2 SNEGSKA (reference sequence). Germline trimming cut 3 bases from V and 0 bases from J; bases unmatched to any gene: 5. This CDR3 reads CSASGRARSTDTQYF. CDR3 in DNA: TGCAGTGCTAGCGGGAGGGCCCGGAGCACAGATACGCAGTATTTT.

The chain combines TRBV7-9 with TRBJ2-1, with D maybe TRBD2 (7 bases). Trimming shortened V by 0 bases and J by 8 bases, and 14 bases separated the two germline ends. CDR1 SEHNR and CDR2 FQNEAQ come from the germline V gene (reference sequence). CDR3 length equals 15 residues. The CDR3 coding sequence is TGTGCCAGCAGCTTAGCGCGGGGGCTTTTGGATGAGCAGTTCTTC. It encodes CASSLARGLLDEQFF.

In this sample, this clonotype turned up many times. The chain is built from TRBV20-1 and TRBJ1-2, with a tentative D call TRBD1 (6 bases). This CDR3 is built from 17 residues. CDR1 is DFQATT, CDR2 SNEGSKA, per germline (reference sequence). Trimming left V 0 bases short and J 5 bases short, with 22 bases between. The CDR3 DNA is TGCAGTGCTAGAGATGAGGTCGGGGGGCGATTTCGGTATGGCTACACCTTC. This codes for CSARDEVGGRFRYGYTF.

V is TRBV6-1 and J is TRBJ2-4; D possibly corresponds to TRBD2 (7 bases). This CDR3 has 17 amino acids. The V end lost 6 bases, the J end lost 1 base, and 19 bases lay between the germline ends. The germline gives CDR1 MNHNS, CDR2 SASEGT. In nucleotides, the CDR3 is TGTGCCAGCAGCTCCTTCCCGGGGGGCTCGGCCAAAAACATTCAGTACTTC. It translates to CASSSFPGGSAKNIQYF.

Many counts were recorded for this clonotype. The J gene is TRBJ2-3, the V gene TRBV10-2; 12 bases fit TRBD2. Trimming cost V 3 bases and J 11 bases; bases outside gene matches: 9. Germline V CDR1 and CDR2: WSHSY, SAAADI. The CDR3 sequence is 15 residues long. CDR3 DNA: TGCGCCAGCAGTGAACGGACTAGCGGGAATAGGATGCAGTATTTT. Amino acids: CASSERTSGNRMQYF.

The chain employs TRBV3-1 and TRBJ2-7; maybe TRBD2 (5 bases). CDR1 and CDR2 (germline): LGHDT, YNNKEL (reference sequence). The CDR3 consists of 14 residues. V was clipped by 4 bases and J by 5 bases, with 15 bases between them. The CDR3 region has the DNA TGTGCCAGCAGCCTCGGGGAACACGGCCACGAGCAGTACTTC. Residues: CASSLGEHGHEQYF.

This rearrangement joins TRBV18 to TRBJ2-3; no firm D call. This CDR3 spans 13 amino acids. V lost 5 bases and J 5 bases, leaving 11 bases between the germline ends. The germline CDR1 and CDR2 sequences are KGHSH and LQKENI. CDR3 loop: CASSYSNGDTQYF. Written as DNA, the CDR3 is TGTGCCAGCTCATACAGCAATGGAGATACGCAGTATTTT.

This chain connects TRBV5-1 to TRBJ1-2; no reliable D call. Germline values: CDR1 SGHRS, CDR2 YFSETQ. This CDR3 has 13 amino acids. Trimming removed 3 bases from V and 6 bases from J, with 12 bases in between. The DNA for the CDR3 is TGCGCCAGCAGCTCCCTAACGACTGATGGCTACACCTTC. Its translation is CASSSLTTDGYTF.

The chain employs TRBV9 and TRBJ2-5; 8 bases are shared with TRBD2. CDR3 size: 13 residues. Trimming took 3 bases from V and 7 from J; bases not matched to a gene: 5. From germline, CDR1 is SGDLS and CDR2 YYNGEE. The CDR3 region is CASSERGFGTQYF. The CDR3 DNA is TGTGCCAGCAGCGAGCGGGGGTTTGGGACCCAGTACTTC.

The V and J genes are TRBV20-1 and TRBJ2-1, with D uncertain. The CDR3 runs to 13 residues. The germline V and J ends were trimmed by 5 bases and 5 bases, with 13 bases remaining between them. Germline V gives CDR1 DFQATT, CDR2 SNEGSKA (reference sequence). This CDR3 is CSAFRALNNEQFF. As DNA, the CDR3 is TGCAGTGCTTTCCGGGCCTTGAACAATGAGCAGTTCTTC.

This clonotype showed up many times. V is TRBV7-2 and J is TRBJ2-7, with D unresolved. CDR3 length equals 14 residues. V dropped 5 bases and J dropped 3 bases, with 14 bases sitting between them. The V gene's germline CDR1 is SGHTA and CDR2 FQGNSA. CDR3: CASSLRAENYEQYF. The CDR3 DNA reads TGTGCCAGCAGCCTTCGTGCAGAGAACTACGAGCAGTACTTC.

This clonotype was seen a few times. The rearrangement joins TRBV11-2 to TRBJ2-7; 7 bases fit TRBD2. CDR3 length: 14 amino acids. From germline, CDR1 is SGHAT and CDR2 FQNNGV. Trimming removed 4 bases from V and 0 bases from J; junction bases left unmatched: 3. CDR3 bases: TGTGCCAGCAGCTCCCGGGGGGTCTCCTACGAGCAGTACTTC. This codes for CASSSRGVSYEQYF.